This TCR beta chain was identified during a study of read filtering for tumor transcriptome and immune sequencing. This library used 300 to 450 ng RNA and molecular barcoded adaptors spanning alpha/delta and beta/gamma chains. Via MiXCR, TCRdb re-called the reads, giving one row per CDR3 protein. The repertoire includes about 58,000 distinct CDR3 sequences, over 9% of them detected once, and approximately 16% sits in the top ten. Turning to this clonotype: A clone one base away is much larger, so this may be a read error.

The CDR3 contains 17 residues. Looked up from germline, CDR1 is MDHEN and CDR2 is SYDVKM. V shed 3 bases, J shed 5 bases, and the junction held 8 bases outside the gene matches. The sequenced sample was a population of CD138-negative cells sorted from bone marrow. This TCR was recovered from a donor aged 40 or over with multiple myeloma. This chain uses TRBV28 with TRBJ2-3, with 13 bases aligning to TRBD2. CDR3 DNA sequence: TGTGCCAGCAGTTTCCCACTAGCGGGGGGGCCGGTAGATACGCAGTATTTT. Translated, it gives CASSFPLAGGPVDTQYF.